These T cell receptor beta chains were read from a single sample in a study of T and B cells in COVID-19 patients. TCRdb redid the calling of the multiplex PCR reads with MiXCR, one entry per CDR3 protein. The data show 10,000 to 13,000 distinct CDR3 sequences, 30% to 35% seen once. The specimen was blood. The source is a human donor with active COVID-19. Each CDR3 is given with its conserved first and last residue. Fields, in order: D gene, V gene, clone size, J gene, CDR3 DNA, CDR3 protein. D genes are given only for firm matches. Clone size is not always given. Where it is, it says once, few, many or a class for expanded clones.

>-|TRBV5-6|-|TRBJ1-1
TGCGCCACCAAGGAGGGTTCGGACACTGAAGCTTTCTTT
CATKEGSDTEAFF
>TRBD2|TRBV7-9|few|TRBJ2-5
TGTGCCAGCAGCTTAGAGAGCCTAGCGGGGGGCCCGCCGTACTTC
CASSLESLAGGPPYF
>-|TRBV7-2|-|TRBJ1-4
TGTGCCAGTAAACCTCCAACAACTAATGAAAAACTGTTTTTT
CASKPPTTNEKLFF
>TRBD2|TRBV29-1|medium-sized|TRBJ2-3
TGCAGCGTTAGCGGGGGGGCAGATACGCAGTATTTT
CSVSGGADTQYF
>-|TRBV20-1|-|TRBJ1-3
TGCAGTGCTGTCGACCGAACCTCTGGAAACACCATATATTTT
CSAVDRTSGNTIYF
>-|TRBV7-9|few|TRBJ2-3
TGTGCCAGCAGCTTAGCGCGGACAGCAAGTTTCACAGATACGCAGTATTTT
CASSLARTASFTDTQYF
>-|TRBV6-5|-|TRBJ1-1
TGTGCCAGCAGTTACTCGCCGGGCATGAACACTGAAGCTTTCTTT
CASSYSPGMNTEAFF
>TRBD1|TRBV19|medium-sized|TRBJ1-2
TGTGCCAGTAATCCGACAGGGAACTATGGCTACACCTTC
CASNPTGNYGYTF
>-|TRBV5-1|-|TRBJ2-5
TGCGCCAGCAGCTTGGATGTGGGGCAGACCCAGTACTTC
CASSLDVGQTQYF
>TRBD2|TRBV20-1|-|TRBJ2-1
TGCAGTGCCCAACTAGCGGGGGGGAGTAATGAGCAGTTCTTC
CSAQLAGGSNEQFF
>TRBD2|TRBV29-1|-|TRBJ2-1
TGCAGCGTTGAACTAGCGGGGGGTAACAATGAGCAGTTCTTC
CSVELAGGNNEQFF
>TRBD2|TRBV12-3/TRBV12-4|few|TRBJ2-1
TGTGCCAGCAGTTCTCGTCCGGGACTAGCCTACAATGAGCAGTTCTTC
CASSSRPGLAYNEQFF
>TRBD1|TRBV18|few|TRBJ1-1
TGTGCCAGCTCACCGGACAGGGGGAGGACTGAAGCTTTCTTT
CASSPDRGRTEAFF
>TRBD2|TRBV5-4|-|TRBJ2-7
TGTGCCAGCAGTCCTAGCGGGGGGAGCTCCTACGAGCAGTACTTC
CASSPSGGSSYEQYF
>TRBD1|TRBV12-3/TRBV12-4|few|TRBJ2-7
TGTGCCAGCAGCCGGGACAGGGGTTACGAGCAGTACTTC
CASSRDRGYEQYF
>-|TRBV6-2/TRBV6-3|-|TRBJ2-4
TGTGCCAGCAGTTACTTTCCGGGCGCGCTGGGAGTAAACATTCAGTACTTC
CASSYFPGALGVNIQYF
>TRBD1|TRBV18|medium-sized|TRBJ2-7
TGTGCCAGCTCACCACTGTCGGGGACAGGGGTATCCGAGCAGTACTTC
CASSPLSGTGVSEQYF
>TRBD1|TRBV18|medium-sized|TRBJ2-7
TGTGCCAGCTCACCAGACAGGGCCTACGAGCAGTACTTC
CASSPDRAYEQYF
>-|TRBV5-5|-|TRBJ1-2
TGTGCCAGCAGCTTTCCGGGGTCCCTGGGGTACACCTTC
CASSFPGSLGYTF
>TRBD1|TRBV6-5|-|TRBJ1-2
TGTGCCAGCAGAGTTATTAGTGGACAGGGCGATGGCTACACCTTC
CASRVISGQGDGYTF
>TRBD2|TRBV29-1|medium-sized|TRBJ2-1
TGCAGCGTGACCGGGACTAGCGGGGGGGCAAATGAGCAGTTCTTC
CSVTGTSGGANEQFF
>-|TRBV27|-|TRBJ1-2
TGTGCCAGCAGTTCGGCTTTCAACTATGGCTACACCTTC
CASSSAFNYGYTF
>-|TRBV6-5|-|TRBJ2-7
TGTGCCAGCAGTTTAAGCTGGACCTACGAGCAGTACTTC
CASSLSWTYEQYF
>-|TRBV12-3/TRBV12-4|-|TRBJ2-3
TGTGCCAGCAGGTTGGCGGGGGCCGGAGGAGATACGCAGTATTTT
CASRLAGAGGDTQYF
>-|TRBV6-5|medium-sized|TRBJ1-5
TGTGCCAGCAGTCGGACGGATTATCAGCCCCAGCATTTT
CASSRTDYQPQHF
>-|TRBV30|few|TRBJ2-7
TGTGCCTGGACCGCAGGGACCTACGAGCAGTACTTC
CAWTAGTYEQYF
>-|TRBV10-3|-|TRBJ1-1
TGTGCCATCAGTGAGACAGGGTTGGGCACTGAAGCTTTCTTT
CAISETGLGTEAFF
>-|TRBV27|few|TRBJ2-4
TGTGCCAGCAGGGGCAGAAACATTCAGTACTTC
CASRGRNIQYF
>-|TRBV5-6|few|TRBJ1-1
TGTGCCAGCAGCTTGGACCTAGTAGGCAGGAACACTGAAGCTTTCTTT
CASSLDLVGRNTEAFF
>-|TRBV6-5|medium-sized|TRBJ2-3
TGTGCCAGCAGAGCACAGGCAGATACGCAGTATTTT
CASRAQADTQYF
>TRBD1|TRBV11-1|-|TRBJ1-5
TGTGCCAGCAGCTTAACTGACAGGGGCGGTTGGCCCCAGCATTTT
CASSLTDRGGWPQHF
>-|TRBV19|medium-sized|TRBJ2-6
TGTGCCAGTAGTATTCTCCTGGCGGGTAACGCTGGGGCCAACGTCCTGACTTTC
CASSILLAGNAGANVLTF
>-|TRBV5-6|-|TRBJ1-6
TGTGCCAGCAGCTTGACAGTTTCAGGTTCACCCCCCCACTTT
CASSLTVSGSPPHF
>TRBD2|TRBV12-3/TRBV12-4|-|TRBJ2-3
TGTGCCAGCAGTGCCACCGGGACTAGCGGGGCCACAGATACGCAGTATTTT
CASSATGTSGATDTQYF
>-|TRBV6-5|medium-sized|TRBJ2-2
TGTGCCAGCAGTCCCAGACGTACCCCGAACACCGGGGAGCTGTTTTTT
CASSPRRTPNTGELFF
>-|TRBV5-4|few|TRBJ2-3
TGTGCCAGCAGCCCGGACCCCCCCCGGCCCGGGACCCCGGAGTATTTT
CASSPDPPRPGTPEYF
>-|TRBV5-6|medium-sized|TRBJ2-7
TGTGCCAGCAGCTCACCACAGGGTGAGCAGTACTTC
CASSSPQGEQYF
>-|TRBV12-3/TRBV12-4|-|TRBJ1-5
TGTGCCAGCAGTTTCGACAGGCTAAATCAGCCCCAGCATTTT
CASSFDRLNQPQHF
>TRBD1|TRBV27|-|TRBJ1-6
TGTGCCAGCAGTTTGGGGACAGCTTATTCACCCCTCCACTTT
CASSLGTAYSPLHF
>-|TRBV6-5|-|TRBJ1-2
TGTGCCAGCAGTTACTTGAAGAAGGGTTCTAGGGGCTACACCTTC
CASSYLKKGSRGYTF
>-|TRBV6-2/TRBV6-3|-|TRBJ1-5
TGTGCCAACAGTTACTCGGTCGTCCCCCAGCATTTT
CANSYSVVPQHF
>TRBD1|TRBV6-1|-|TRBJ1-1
TGTGCCAGCATCACCGGGACAGGGGGGGGCACTGAAGCTTTCTTT
CASITGTGGGTEAFF
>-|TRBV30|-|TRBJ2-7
TGTGCCTGGAGCCGAGGACGGTACGAGCAGTACTTC
CAWSRGRYEQYF
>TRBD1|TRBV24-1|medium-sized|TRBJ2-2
TGTGCCACCAGTGATTTTGGGACAGGTACGAGCACCGGGGAGCTGTTTTTT
CATSDFGTGTSTGELFF
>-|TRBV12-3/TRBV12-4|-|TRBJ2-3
TGTGCCAGTACTCCCCCCGGGGGGCTCACAGATACGCAGTATTTT
CASTPPGGLTDTQYF
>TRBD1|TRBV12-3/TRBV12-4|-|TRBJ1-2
TGTGCCAGCAGCAGACAGGGGTTTAACTATGGCTACACCTTC
CASSRQGFNYGYTF
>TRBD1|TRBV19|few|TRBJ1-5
TGTGCCAGTAGTATTTTCCGGACAGGGGGCGCCCAGCCCCAGCATTTT
CASSIFRTGGAQPQHF
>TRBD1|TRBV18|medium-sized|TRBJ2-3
TGTGCCAGCTCACCGCGACAGGGTGCGGATACGCAGTATTTT
CASSPRQGADTQYF
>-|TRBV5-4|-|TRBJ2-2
TGTGCCAGCAGCCCCGACAGAACCTACGGGGAGCTGTTTTTT
CASSPDRTYGELFF
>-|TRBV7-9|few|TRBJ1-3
TGTGCCAGCAGCCCCATGGGGGCAGGAAACACCATATATTTT
CASSPMGAGNTIYF
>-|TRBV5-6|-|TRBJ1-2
TGCGCCAGCAGGACCCACAGGGATGCGGATGGCTACACCTTC
CASRTHRDADGYTF
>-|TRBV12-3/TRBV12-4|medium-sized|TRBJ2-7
TGTGCCAGCAGAAACACCGTGTACGAGCAGTACTTC
CASRNTVYEQYF
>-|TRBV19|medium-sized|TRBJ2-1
TGTGCCAGTAGTGGAGTCGGCTGGAGATGGTACAATGAGCAGTTCTTC
CASSGVGWRWYNEQFF
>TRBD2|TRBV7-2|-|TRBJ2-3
TGTGCCAGTCTAGCGGGCACAGATACGCAGTATTTT
CASLAGTDTQYF
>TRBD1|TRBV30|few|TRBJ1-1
TGTGCCTGGAGTGTGGACAGGGTCACTGAAGCTTTCTTT
CAWSVDRVTEAFF
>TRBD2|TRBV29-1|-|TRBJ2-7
TGCAGCGTTGCCTCGGGGGGGGGCCGGGAGCAGTACTTC
CSVASGGGREQYF
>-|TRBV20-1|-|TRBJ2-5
TGCAGTGCTTGGGACTCTGGGGGGTTTTGGACCCAGTACTTC
CSAWDSGGFWTQYF